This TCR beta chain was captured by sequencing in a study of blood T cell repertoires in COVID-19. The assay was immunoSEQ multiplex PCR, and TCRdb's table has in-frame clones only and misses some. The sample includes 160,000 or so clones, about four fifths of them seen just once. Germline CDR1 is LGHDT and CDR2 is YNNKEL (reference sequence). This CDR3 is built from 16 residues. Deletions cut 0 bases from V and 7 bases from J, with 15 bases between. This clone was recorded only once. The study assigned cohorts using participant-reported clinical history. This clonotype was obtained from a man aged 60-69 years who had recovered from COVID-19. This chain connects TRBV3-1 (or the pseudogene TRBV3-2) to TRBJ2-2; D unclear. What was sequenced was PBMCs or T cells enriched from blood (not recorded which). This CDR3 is CASSQDVRVSGGELFF. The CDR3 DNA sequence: TGTGCCAGCAGCCAAGATGTTCGAGTATCTGGCGGGGAGCTGTTTTTT.